These 8 T cell receptor beta chains were sequenced from one sample in a study of cytomegalovirus exposure and HLA in healthy donors. The PCR ran on 60 Vbeta and 13 Jbeta primers. Data came from immunoSEQ multiplex PCR; TCRdb stores just in-frame clones and leaves some out. The sample comprises 150,000 to 200,000 clones, over 80% of which are singletons, and more than 1.5% rests with the top ten. Material for sequencing was PBMCs. These receptor sequences come from a woman aged 18-29 years in good health and CMV-seronegative.

The chain couples TRBV5-1 to TRBJ2-7, with TRBD1 matching 8 bases. The germline gives CDR1 SGHRS, CDR2 YFSETQ. The CDR3 runs to 13 residues. The junction had 4 bases not matched to a gene; V was cut back by 4 bases and J by 4 bases. The CDR3 is CASSTGTGYEQYF. The CDR3, as DNA: TGCGCCAGCAGCACCGGGACAGGATACGAGCAGTACTTC. Together with reference TRBV5-1 and TRBJ2-7, the CDR3 gives the full variable domain: KAGVTQTPRYLIKTRGQQVTLSCSPISGHRSVSWYQQTPGQGLQFLFEYFSETQRNKGNFPGRFSGRQFSNSRSEMNVSTLELGDSALYLCASSTGTGYEQYFGPGTRLTVT.

Comments on this clone: The junction does not match germline at one end; this may be a read error. The CDR3 DNA reads TGTTCCAGCACCCTCCCCAGCCGGCGGGGAGACTACACCTTC. This translates into CSSTLPSRRGDYTF. The chain carries TRBV7-9 and TRBJ1-2; D is unclear. CDR1 is SEHNR, CDR2 FQNEAQ, per germline (reference sequence). This CDR3 is 14 amino acids long.

The chain combines TRBV2 with TRBJ1-1; D may be TRBD1 (6 bases). The CDR3 runs 17 residues. CDR1 is SNHLY, CDR2 FYNNEI, per germline. With 2 bases removed from V and 4 bases from J, the gap between germline ends came to 20 bases. The CDR3 coding sequence is TGTGCCAGCAGTGAATTAACCAGGGGAGGGAGTGGCACTGAAGCTTTCTTT. It codes for CASSELTRGGSGTEAFF. The full variable domain, with the rest looked up from reference TRBV2 and TRBJ1-1, is EPEVTQTPSHQVTQMGQEVILRCVPISNHLYFYWYRQILGQKVEFLVSFYNNEISEKSEIFDDQFSVERPDGSNFTLKIRSTKLEDSAMYFCASSELTRGGSGTEAFFGQGTRLTVV.

The chain carries TRBV5-1 and TRBJ1-1; D not certain. The V gene's germline CDR1 is SGHRS and CDR2 YFSETQ. The CDR3 is 15 amino acids. Trimming took off 4 bases at V and 0 bases at J, with 13 bases between the two ends. This chain's CDR3 is CASSHSEFLNTEAFF. CDR3 nucleotide sequence: TGCGCCAGCAGCCACTCCGAGTTTTTGAACACTGAAGCTTTCTTT.

The rearrangement joins TRBV5-4 to TRBJ1-1; no definite D call. Between the trimmed V and J ends, which lost 3 bases and 3 bases, there was a span of 12 bases. Germline loops: CDR1 SGHNT, CDR2 YYREEE (reference sequence). CDR3 length equals 14 residues. The CDR3 sequence is CASSSGWAHTEAFF. For the CDR3, the DNA is TGTGCCAGCAGCTCCGGCTGGGCCCACACTGAAGCTTTCTTT.

This chain joins TRBV9 and TRBJ1-2, with D maybe TRBD1 (5 bases). The V gene's germline CDR1 is SGDLS and CDR2 YYNGEE. CDR3 size: 15 residues. The ends were cut back, 1 base at V and 7 bases at J, with 17 bases in the middle. CDR3 nucleotides: TGTGCCAGCAGCGTAACCCCCCGGGGGTTCTGTGGCTACACCTTC. It translates to CASSVTPRGFCGYTF. Variable domain in full (rest from reference TRBV9 and TRBJ1-2): DSGVTQTPKHLITATGQRVTLRCSPRSGDLSVYWYQQSLDQGLQFLIQYYNGEERAKGNILERFSAQQFPDLHSELNLSSLELGDSALYFCASSVTPRGFCGYTFGSGTRLTVV.

The chain combines TRBV10-2 with TRBJ2-1; D is perhaps TRBD1 (5 bases). Trimming removed 9 bases from V and 6 bases from J, with 18 bases in between. The CDR3 runs to 14 residues. The germline gives CDR1 WSHSY, CDR2 SAAADI. The CDR3, as DNA: TGCGCCAGACCCTGTAAGGGGTCTGGCAATGAGCAGTTCTTC. Translation gives CARPCKGSGNEQFF.

The chain employs TRBV19 and TRBJ1-2, with D perhaps TRBD1 (6 bases). This CDR3 comprises 15 residues. The V gene's germline CDR1 is LNHDA and CDR2 SQIVND (reference sequence). V was shortened by 3 bases and J by 5 bases, with 16 bases between the two germline ends. This CDR3 is CASSIPDSAFYGYTF. CDR3 DNA sequence: TGTGCCAGTAGTATCCCGGACAGCGCATTTTATGGCTACACCTTC.